This TCR beta chain was sequenced in a study of T-cell reconstitution after alpha-beta-depleted transplantation in children. Points from the study as a whole: At day 60, the high TCRbeta diversity found in some patients originated from recipient T cells and thymic progenitors that had survived. At around two months after transplant, the alpha-beta T cells were reportedly derived from several hundred expanded clones that came from non-depleted graft cells.

During its preparation, the TCRbeta library received unique molecular identifiers. In TCRdb, the PCR reads were re-called with MiXCR into one record per CDR3 protein. The top ten hold about 41% of the sample, which has approximately 210,000 distinct CDR3 sequences, approximately 19% seen once. Germline values: CDR1 SGHTA, CDR2 FQGTGA. The CDR3 is 15 amino acids. Deletions cut 6 bases from V and 3 bases from J, with 17 bases between. This clonotype was seen more than once but under ten times. Its antigen remains unidentified. This TCR was recovered from a male patient under 10 years old who had a stem cell transplant for acute lymphoblastic leukemia, so the T cells may come from the graft donor. The chain joins TRBV7-3 to TRBJ2-5; no firm D call. The input for sequencing was PBMCs, mostly from graft donor cells, taken 360 days after TCRalphabeta/CD19-depleted stem cell transplant. The CDR3 DNA sequence: TGTGCCAGCAGGAGTAGGGCTAACCCTGAAGAGACCCAGTACTTC. Translating it yields CASRSRANPEETQYF.